These T cell receptor beta chains were read from a single sample in a study of STAT5B mutations in CD4+ large granular lymphocyte leukemia. Data came from immunoSEQ multiplex PCR; TCRdb stores just in-frame clones and leaves some out. Among approximately 20,000 clones, roughly 82% were seen once, and the ten largest hold 8.6%. Sequenced input: CD4+ T cells from blood buffy coats. All receptors come from a human donor in good health. Both conserved end residues are part of each CDR3. A D gene is named only where the DNA matches it firmly. Size is stated for part of the rows, as once, few or many counts, or as a class when the clone is expanded.

d_call,j_call,v_call,clone_size,cdr3_aa,cdr3_nt
NA,TRBJ1-6,TRBV4-3,NA,CASSARQRSPLHF,TGCGCCAGCAGCGCGAGACAGAGGTCACCCCTCCACTTT
TRBD1,TRBJ1-2,TRBV7-9,NA,CASSSPGQGEDGYTF,TGTGCCAGCAGCTCCCCCGGACAGGGGGAAGATGGCTACACCTTC
TRBD1,TRBJ2-2,TRBV14,NA,CASSIGTGSTGELFF,TGTGCCAGCAGCATCGGGACAGGAAGCACCGGGGAGCTGTTTTTT
TRBD1,TRBJ2-7,TRBV28,NA,CASREQGLYEQYF,TGTGCCAGCAGAGAACAGGGGCTCTACGAGCAGTACTTC
NA,TRBJ2-3,TRBV5-1,few,CASSATSSTDTQYF,TGCGCCAGCAGCGCCACTAGTAGCACAGATACGCAGTATTTT
TRBD1,TRBJ1-5,TRBV15,NA,CATSAGGPRGQPQHF,TGTGCCACCAGCGCAGGGGGACCCCGGGGTCAGCCCCAGCATTTT
TRBD2,TRBJ2-3,TRBV5-1,NA,CASSLGTSGRVTDTQYF,TGCGCCAGCAGCTTGGGGACTAGCGGGAGGGTCACAGATACGCAGTATTTT
NA,TRBJ1-2,TRBV29-1,NA,CSVGTAARGGYTF,TGCAGCGTTGGTACAGCGGCCCGTGGTGGCTACACCTTC
TRBD1,TRBJ2-5,TRBV5-4,NA,CASSKDRGVETQYF,TGTGCCAGCAGCAAGGACAGGGGAGTAGAGACCCAGTACTTC
TRBD1,TRBJ1-1,TRBV10-3,few,CAIRTGGQGEAFF,TGTGCCATCAGGACAGGGGGTCAAGGTGAAGCTTTCTTT
TRBD2,TRBJ2-1,TRBV11-2,NA,CASSRTSGSAYNEQFF,TGTGCCAGCAGCCGGACTAGCGGGAGCGCCTACAATGAGCAGTTCTTC
NA,TRBJ2-5,TRBV7-2,NA,CASSLVALASQETQYF,TGTGCCAGCAGCTTAGTGGCATTAGCGAGCCAAGAGACCCAGTACTTC
NA,TRBJ2-1,TRBV5-6,NA,CASSLGGEQFF,TGTGCCAGCAGCTTGGGCGGTGAGCAGTTCTTC
TRBD2,TRBJ2-1,TRBV19,NA,CASSRDWGTSRSSYNEQFF,TGTGCCAGTAGCCGCGACTGGGGGACTAGCCGCAGCTCCTACAATGAGCAGTTCTTC
NA,TRBJ2-7,TRBV6-4,NA,CASSDSECRAFSYEQYF,TGTGCCAGCAGTGACTCAGAGTGCCGGGCCTTCAGCTACGAGCAGTACTTC
TRBD1,TRBJ1-1,TRBV19,NA,CASSEQGAGNTEAFF,TGTGCCAGTAGTGAACAGGGGGCCGGGAACACTGAAGCTTTCTTT
NA,TRBJ2-7,TRBV27,NA,CASSNHFLQGYEQYF,TGTGCCAGCAGTAACCACTTCCTCCAGGGTTACGAGCAGTACTTC
TRBD2,TRBJ2-3,TRBV28,NA,CASPPGLAGAGTDTQYF,TGTGCCAGTCCCCCGGGACTAGCGGGAGCCGGCACAGATACGCAGTATTTT
NA,TRBJ2-7,TRBV6-5,NA,CASSYPGQGGEQYF,TGTGCCAGCAGTTACCCCGGGCAGGGGGGCGAGCAGTACTTC
NA,TRBJ2-1,TRBV19,NA,CASSMRGRSSYNEQFF,TGTGCCAGTAGTATGCGGGGAAGGTCTTCCTACAATGAGCAGTTCTTC
TRBD2,TRBJ2-1,TRBV7-3,NA,CASSPGGGTYNEQFF,TGTGCCAGCAGCCCGGGAGGGGGTACCTACAATGAGCAGTTCTTC
TRBD2,TRBJ2-2,TRBV5-1,few,CASRGEGPTGELFF,TGCGCCAGCAGAGGGGAGGGCCCAACCGGGGAGCTGTTTTTT
NA,TRBJ2-7,TRBV7-7,NA,CASSRDGEYEQYF,TGTGCCAGCAGCCGGGACGGAGAATACGAGCAGTACTTC
NA,TRBJ2-2,TRBV7-8,once,CASSLALGGTGELFF,TGTGCCAGCAGCTTAGCCCTAGGTGGCACCGGGGAGCTGTTTTTT
NA,TRBJ2-3,TRBV27,NA,CASSFVGTDTQYF,TGTGCCAGCAGTTTCGTGGGAACAGATACGCAGTATTTT
NA,TRBJ2-7,TRBV21-1,NA,CASSKVSKDFYEQYF,TGTGCCAGCAGCAAAGTGTCCAAGGACTTCTACGAGCAGTACTTC
NA,TRBJ2-4,TRBV15,NA,CATSRAGGASYF,TGTGCCACCAGCAGGGCGGGCGGGGCGTCGTACTTC
NA,TRBJ2-2,TRBV9,NA,CASSLGTLGGELFF,TGTGCCAGCAGTCTAGGGACCCTCGGTGGGGAGCTGTTTTTT
NA,TRBJ2-2,TRBV18,NA,CASSPLLDTGELFF,TGTGCCAGCTCACCACTTTTAGACACCGGGGAGCTGTTTTTT
NA,TRBJ2-6,TRBV7-2,NA,CASSLGTGANVLTF,TGTGCCAGCAGCTTGGGGACTGGGGCCAACGTCCTGACTTTC
NA,TRBJ2-5,TRBV9,NA,CASSVRGQETQYF,TGTGCCAGCAGCGTCAGGGGCCAAGAGACCCAGTACTTC
TRBD2,TRBJ2-5,TRBV7-2,NA,CASSLGSGQETQYF,TGTGCCAGCAGCTTAGGTAGCGGGCAAGAGACCCAGTACTTC
NA,TRBJ1-2,TRBV28,NA,CASKGGMGPNLSYGYTF,TGTGCCAGCAAGGGGGGAATGGGGCCAAACCTGAGCTATGGCTACACCTTC
TRBD1,TRBJ1-1,TRBV20-1,NA,CSADRGDDAFF,TGCAGTGCTGACAGGGGGGACGACGCTTTCTTT
TRBD1,TRBJ2-5,TRBV18,NA,CASSLGTGETETQYF,TGTGCCAGCTCACTCGGGACAGGGGAAACGGAGACCCAGTACTTC
TRBD1,TRBJ1-2,TRBV27,NA,CASSLSIGQGTFNYGYTF,TGTGCCAGCAGTTTATCGATCGGACAGGGGACCTTTAACTATGGCTACACCTTC
NA,TRBJ2-1,TRBV6-5,NA,CASRRDGTVNEQFF,TGTGCCAGCAGAAGGGATGGGACGGTCAATGAGCAGTTCTTC
NA,TRBJ2-7,TRBV6-5,NA,CASRRDGTTYEQYF,TGTGCCAGCAGGCGGGACGGAACCACCTACGAGCAGTACTTC
NA,TRBJ1-4,TRBV11-2,NA,CASTESNRDNEKLFF,TGTGCCAGCACCGAATCTAACAGGGACAACGAAAAACTGTTTTTT
NA,TRBJ2-1,TRBV7-8,NA,CASSSYSAGKYNEQFF,TGTGCCAGCAGCTCCTACTCTGCGGGAAAATACAATGAGCAGTTCTTC
NA,TRBJ1-2,TRBV6-1,NA,CASSEGAAYGYAF,TGTGCCAGCAGTGAAGGCGCAGCCTATGGCTACGCCTTC
NA,TRBJ1-5,TRBV28,once,CASSLVSGGAQPQHF,TGTGCCAGCAGTTTAGTGTCGGGGGGTGCTCAGCCCCAGCATTTT
TRBD1,TRBJ2-3,TRBV27,NA,CASSLSMTGGDTQYF,TGTGCCAGCAGTTTATCGATGACAGGGGGGGATACGCAGTATTTT
TRBD1,TRBJ2-3,TRBV5-1,NA,CASSVTGGKVDTQYF,TGCGCCAGCAGCGTGACAGGGGGCAAGGTTGATACGCAGTATTTT
TRBD2,TRBJ2-5,TRBV7-2,NA,CASSLAGGVETQYF,TGTGCCAGCAGCTTAGCGGGGGGGGTGGAGACCCAGTACTTC
TRBD1,TRBJ2-7,TRBV4-3,NA,CASSQDAPAGTGYEQYF,TGCGCCAGCAGCCAAGATGCCCCCGCCGGGACAGGGTACGAGCAGTACTTC
TRBD1,TRBJ2-7,TRBV18,NA,CASSPIGTGGTDEQYF,TGTGCCAGCTCACCTATCGGGACAGGGGGTACCGACGAGCAGTACTTC
NA,TRBJ1-1,TRBV5-5,few,CASSLEAWNTEAFF,TGTGCCAGCAGCTTGGAGGCCTGGAACACTGAAGCTTTCTTT
TRBD1,TRBJ1-5,TRBV7-2,NA,CASRGQGRNQPQHF,TGTGCCAGCAGGGGACAGGGTAGAAATCAGCCCCAGCATTTT
NA,TRBJ1-1,TRBV6-6,NA,CASSSPGRGTEAFF,TGTGCCAGCAGTTCCCCAGGGCGCGGCACTGAAGCTTTCTTT
NA,TRBJ2-1,TRBV7-2,NA,CASIPRSGAPNEQFF,TGTGCCAGCATTCCAAGGAGTGGCGCCCCCAATGAGCAGTTCTTC
NA,TRBJ2-1,TRBV7-2,NA,CASRRTDLFF,TGTGCCAGCAGAAGGACAGACTTGTTCTTC
NA,TRBJ1-4,TRBV28,NA,CASRIGPRNEKLFF,TGTGCCAGCAGAATAGGGCCCCGTAATGAAAAACTGTTTTTT
TRBD2,TRBJ2-3,TRBV9,NA,CASSWGGAGGTDTQYF,TGTGCCAGCAGCTGGGGGGGAGCGGGGGGCACAGATACGCAGTATTTT
TRBD1,TRBJ2-5,TRBV23-1,NA,CASTGQGGSETQYF,TGCGCCAGCACTGGACAGGGGGGGTCAGAGACCCAGTACTTC
TRBD2,TRBJ2-1,TRBV5-1,NA,CASSLALRSREGSYNEQFF,TGCGCCAGCAGCTTGGCCTTAAGGTCCCGGGAGGGGTCCTACAATGAGCAGTTCTTC
NA,TRBJ1-1,TRBV7-6,large,CASSLPGNTEAFF,TGTGCCAGCAGCTTACCCGGGAACACTGAAGCTTTCTTT
NA,TRBJ2-7,TRBV7-9,few,CASSSYPDTYEQYF,TGTGCCAGCAGCTCCTACCCCGACACCTACGAGCAGTACTTC
NA,TRBJ2-2,TRBV21-1,NA,CASSTGPNTGELFF,TGTGCCAGCAGCACGGGACCAAACACCGGGGAGCTGTTTTTT
NA,TRBJ2-1,TRBV18,NA,CASSRAGTSYNEQFF,TGTGCCAGCTCACGGGCGGGTACCTCCTACAATGAGCAGTTCTTC